The 22 T cell receptor beta chains reported below all come from one sample, sequenced in a study of response to subunit inactivated influenza vaccine. In TCRdb, the RT-PCR reads were re-called with MiXCR into one record per CDR3 protein. The repertoire has 500,000 to 650,000 distinct CDR3 sequences, 7.5% to 8.5% of them found once; the top ten carry 10% to 15%. The sample in question was PBMCs from blood, obtained less than 25 months after vaccination. The source is a man aged 50-75 years who received an inactivated influenza vaccine.

This rearrangement joins TRBV5-1 to TRBJ2-7; D is possibly TRBD1 (5 bases). The CDR3 totals 17 residues. V was clipped by 1 base and J by 2 bases, with 19 bases between them. CDR1 is SGHRS, CDR2 YFSETQ, per germline. Here the CDR3 reads CASSLFRPGNLAYEQYF. The CDR3 nucleotides are TGCGCCAGCAGCTTGTTCCGCCCAGGGAACCTAGCCTACGAGCAGTACTTC.

The gene calls are TRBV6-1 and TRBJ2-1; possibly TRBD2 for D (6 bases). The germline gives CDR1 MNHNS, CDR2 SASEGT. CDR3 length: 16 amino acids. V was clipped by 5 bases and J by 0 bases, with 14 bases between them. The CDR3 nucleotides are TGTGCCAGCAGTCGACTAGGTAGTAGCTCCTACAATGAGCAGTTCTTC. This codes for CASSRLGSSSYNEQFF.

The gene calls are TRBV12-3 or TRBV12-4 and TRBJ2-5; 7 bases align to TRBD2. CDR3 length: 14 residues. V lost 5 bases and J lost 4; bases outside the gene matches: 7. The CDR3 sequence: CASSLRLAIETQYF. The CDR3 region has the DNA TGTGCCAGCAGTCTAAGACTAGCTATAGAGACCCAGTACTTC.

Turning to this clonotype: A clone one base away is much larger, so this may be a read error. The rearrangement joins TRBV3-1 to TRBJ2-3, with D unresolved. The V gene's germline CDR1 is LGHDT and CDR2 YNNKEL (reference sequence). Trimming shortened V by 6 bases and J by 6 bases, and 19 bases separated the two germline ends. The CDR3 is 15 residues long. CDR3 residues: CASSLRCSSFDTQYF. The CDR3 region has the DNA TGTGCCAGCAGTCTCCGGTGCAGCTCCTTCGATACGCAGTATTTT.

V is TRBV6-1 and J is TRBJ2-3; 8 bases match TRBD2. In germline, CDR1 is MNHNS, CDR2 SASEGT. The CDR3 length is 14 residues. V lost 6 bases, J lost 5 bases, and 7 bases stayed unmatched. The CDR3 loop reads CASSPGLGIDTQYF. CDR3 DNA sequence: TGTGCCAGCAGCCCGGGACTAGGAATAGATACGCAGTATTTT.

The genes are TRBV3-1 and TRBJ1-2; no firm D call. The germline V and J ends were trimmed by 0 bases and 0 bases, with 11 bases remaining between them. Germline CDR1 and CDR2: LGHDT and YNNKEL (reference sequence). The CDR3 is 16 residues long. Written as DNA, the CDR3 is TGTGCCAGCAGCCAAGAGACAACACCTGCTAACTATGGCTACACCTTC. Encoded protein: CASSQETTPANYGYTF.

This clonotype has ten or more counts. The chain uses TRBV5-6 and TRBJ2-1; D unclear. V lost 0 bases, J lost 8 bases, and 9 bases lay in between. From germline, CDR1 is SGHDT and CDR2 YYEEEE. The CDR3 length is 13 residues. Here the CDR3 DNA reads TGTGCCAGCAGCTTGGTCCATCTGGATGAGCAGTTCTTC. It is translated as CASSLVHLDEQFF.

This clonotype was seen repeatedly, ten times or more. This CDR3 is CASSLRGTEQFF. CDR3 in DNA: TGCGCCAGCAGCTTACGGGGGACTGAGCAGTTCTTC. The rearrangement joins TRBV5-1 to TRBJ2-1, with D maybe TRBD2 (6 bases). The CDR3 covers 12 residues. V lost 2 bases and J lost 9, with 9 bases in between. Germline CDR1 reads SGHRS; CDR2 reads YFSETQ.

The table lists this clonotype with many counts. V usage is TRBV11-2 and J usage is TRBJ2-7; 8 positions match TRBD2. There are 14 residues in the CDR3. The V gene's germline CDR1 is SGHAT and CDR2 FQNNGV. V dropped 3 bases and J dropped 2; count of bases not matched to a gene: 3. The chain's CDR3 is CASSFGGGAYEQYF. In nucleotides, the CDR3 is TGTGCCAGCAGCTTCGGGGGGGGGGCCTACGAGCAGTACTTC.

This clonotype was observed a handful of times. The gene calls are TRBV29-1 and TRBJ2-1, with no clear D. The CDR3 is made up of 13 amino acids. The V end lost 7 bases, the J end lost 1 base, and 11 bases lay between the germline ends. Germline CDR1 and CDR2: SQVTM and ANQGSEA. CDR3 coding DNA: TGCAGCGGAGCCCTTGTTTCCTACAATGAGCAGTTCTTC. The encoded protein is CSGALVSYNEQFF.

This clonotype has only a few counts. The rearrangement uses TRBV5-1 and TRBJ2-7, with 11 bases matching TRBD2. Looked up from germline, CDR1 is SGHRS and CDR2 is YFSETQ. Unmatched junction bases numbered 5, after V lost 4 bases and J lost 2 bases. The CDR3 extends over 15 amino acids. CDR3 in amino acids: CASSIIAGGTYEQYF. The DNA of the CDR3 is TGCGCCAGCAGCATAATAGCGGGAGGGACCTACGAGCAGTACTTC. The complete variable domain, with remaining parts taken from reference TRBV5-1 and TRBJ2-7, reads KAGVTQTPRYLIKTRGQQVTLSCSPISGHRSVSWYQQTPGQGLQFLFEYFSETQRNKGNFPGRFSGRQFSNSRSEMNVSTLELGDSALYLCASSIIAGGTYEQYFGPGTRLTVT.

This clonotype occurred a few times. The chain links TRBV27 to TRBJ2-7, with unresolved D. Trimming took 5 bases from V and 2 from J, leaving 16 bases between them. The CDR3 loop spans 15 amino acids. The germline V gene encodes CDR1 MNHEY and CDR2 SMNVEV (reference sequence). The CDR3 sequence is CASSPWAAKPYEQYF. DNA of the CDR3: TGTGCCAGCAGTCCCTGGGCAGCTAAACCCTACGAGCAGTACTTC.

This clonotype came up many times. The CDR3 protein is CSARGQGRHSNQPQHF. The CDR3 nucleotides read TGCAGTGCTAGAGGGCAGGGCCGGCATAGCAATCAGCCCCAGCATTTT. The chain is built from TRBV20-1 and TRBJ1-5, with D possibly being TRBD1 (5 bases). The CDR3 is 16 residues long. In germline, CDR1 is DFQATT, CDR2 SNEGSKA (reference sequence). V shed 1 base and J shed 0 bases, with 13 bases lying between them.

This clonotype was seen a few times. This chain uses TRBV20-1 with TRBJ2-7; TRBD2 aligns across 7 bases. The ends lost 8 bases at V and 7 bases at J; junction bases unmatched: 11. This CDR3 contains 12 residues. Germline values: CDR1 DFQATT, CDR2 SNEGSKA (reference sequence). CDR3 in DNA: TGCAGTATCGAAAAACTAGCGCGGGAGCAGTACTTC. Protein sequence: CSIEKLAREQYF.

This clonotype was counted only a few times. The V call is TRBV4-3, the J call TRBJ1-2; no clear D gene. The CDR3 sequence is 16 residues long. Germline CDR1 and CDR2: LGHNA and YSLEER. Between the trimmed V and J ends, which lost 0 bases and 1 base, there was a span of 12 bases. The CDR3 spells CASSQDYGRINYGYTF. The CDR3 region has the DNA TGCGCCAGCAGCCAAGATTATGGCCGGATTAACTATGGCTACACCTTC.

This clonotype has more than one count but fewer than ten. This chain joins TRBV12-3 or TRBV12-4 and TRBJ1-1; a possible D gene is TRBD1 (5 bases). This CDR3 is 14 amino acids long. V was pared by 8 bases and J by 1 base, with 14 bases between. CDR3 protein: CASLHGTGNTEAFF. DNA of the CDR3: TGTGCCAGCCTACACGGGACGGGGAACACTGAAGCTTTCTTT.

This clonotype was seen at least ten times. The genes are TRBV11-2 and TRBJ2-1; perhaps TRBD2 as D (7 bases). Germline lookup yields CDR1 SGHAT and CDR2 FQNNGV. This CDR3 is built from 19 residues. V was pared by 3 bases and J by 3 bases, with 24 bases between. CDR3 sequence: CASSFWSGEGIRLYNEQFF. CDR3 bases: TGTGCCAGCAGCTTTTGGTCAGGGGAGGGGATCAGGCTCTACAATGAGCAGTTCTTC.

This clonotype was recorded many times. The chain is built from TRBV29-1 and TRBJ1-1, with D possibly being TRBD1 (5 bases). V shed 2 bases and J shed 1 base, with 8 bases lying between them. Germline V gene sequence: CDR1 SQVTM, CDR2 ANQGSEA. The CDR3 sequence is 13 residues long. In DNA, the CDR3 is TGCAGCGTTGAACGGACATCGAACACTGAAGCTTTCTTT. Translating it yields CSVERTSNTEAFF.

This clonotype was detected ten times or more. The V call is TRBV20-1, the J call TRBJ2-4; 8 bases map to TRBD1. CDR1 and CDR2 (germline): DFQATT, SNEGSKA (reference sequence). The V segment lost 0 bases and the J segment 7 bases; nucleotides outside the gene matches: 8. This CDR3 has 15 amino acids. The CDR3 region is CSAREGTGRLNIQYF. The CDR3 DNA follows: TGCAGTGCTAGAGAAGGGACAGGCCGACTGAACATTCAGTACTTC.

The rearrangement joins TRBV11-2 to TRBJ2-7, with 8 bases that match TRBD1. Germline CDR1 SGHAT, CDR2 FQNNGV. The length of the CDR3 is 21 residues. Unmatched junction bases numbered 19, after V lost 0 bases and J lost 0 bases. Here the CDR3 reads CASSLEPQGARTQTYSYEQYF. In nucleotides, the CDR3 is TGTGCCAGCAGCTTAGAGCCGCAGGGGGCGAGGACTCAAACTTACTCCTACGAGCAGTACTTC.

In its sample, this clonotype was seen a few times. The chain employs TRBV9 and TRBJ2-1, with TRBD2 matching 10 bases. The CDR3 has 15 residues. Trimming cost V 3 bases and J 3 bases; bases outside gene matches: 3. Germline loops: CDR1 SGDLS, CDR2 YYNGEE. The CDR3 DNA sequence: TGTGCCAGCAGCGCGGGACTAGCGTTCTACAATGAGCAGTTCTTC. Encoded protein: CASSAGLAFYNEQFF.

This clonotype has a handful of counts. The rearrangement uses TRBV14 and TRBJ2-1; no clear D. The CDR3 length is 15 residues. V shed 0 bases and J shed 2 bases, with 8 bases lying between them. The V gene's germline CDR1 is SGHDN and CDR2 FVKESK. CDR3 protein: CASSQDQFPYNEQFF. The CDR3 bases are TGTGCCAGCAGCCAAGATCAGTTTCCCTACAATGAGCAGTTCTTC.